The count of the clone carrying this T cell receptor (beta chain) is one. The data belong to a study of blood T cell repertoires in COVID-19. Across the whole study: Some COVID-19 samples were acute and others convalescent; all came from the United States, Italy and Spain. PBMCs, B-cell-depleted T cells, or T cells were the source of the cDNA or gDNA that made up the material.

Only in-frame clones appear in the TCRdb table, and some are missing; sequencing was by immunoSEQ multiplex PCR. The table lists some 270,000 clones, about four fifths of them singletons. V was shortened by 4 bases and J by 0 bases, with 14 bases between the two germline ends. The CDR3 length is 16 residues. The V gene's germline CDR1 is MNHEY and CDR2 SMNVEV (reference sequence). The sequence was collected from a person between 65 and 79 years old with COVID-19, enrolled during active disease. Sample: peripheral blood. The chain is built from TRBV27 and TRBJ2-3; D may be TRBD2 (5 bases). CDR3 sequence (DNA): TGTGCCAGCAGTTCACCCAGCCGGACTAGCACAGATACGCAGTATTTT. Translated, it gives CASSSPSRTSTDTQYF.